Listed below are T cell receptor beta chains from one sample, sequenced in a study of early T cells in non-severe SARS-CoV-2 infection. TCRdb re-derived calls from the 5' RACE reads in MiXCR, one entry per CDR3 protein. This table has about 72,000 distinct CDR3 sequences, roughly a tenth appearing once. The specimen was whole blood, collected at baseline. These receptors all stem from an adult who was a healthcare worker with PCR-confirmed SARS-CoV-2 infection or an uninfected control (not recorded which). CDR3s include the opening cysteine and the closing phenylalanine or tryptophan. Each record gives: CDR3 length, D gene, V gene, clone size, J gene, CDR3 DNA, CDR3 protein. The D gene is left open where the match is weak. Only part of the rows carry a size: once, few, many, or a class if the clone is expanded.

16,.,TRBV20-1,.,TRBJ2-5,TGCAGTGCTAGGGACAGCGTAGGACCATCAGGGCGGACCCAGTACTTC,CSARDSVGPSGRTQYF
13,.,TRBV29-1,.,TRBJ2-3,TGCAGCGTTGATTTCGGAAGGACAGATACGCAGTATTTT,CSVDFGRTDTQYF
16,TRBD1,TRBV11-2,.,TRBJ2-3,TGTGCCAGCAGCACCCAGGGACAGATCTTCACAGATACGCAGTATTTT,CASSTQGQIFTDTQYF
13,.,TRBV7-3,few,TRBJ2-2,TGTGCCAGCAGCCCTAGCTTCACCGGGGAGCTGTTTTTT,CASSPSFTGELFF
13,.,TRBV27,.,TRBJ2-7,TGTGCCAGCTCGACGGGCAGCGGATACGAGCAGTACTTC,CASSTGSGYEQYF
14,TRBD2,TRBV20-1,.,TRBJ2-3,TGCAGTGCTAGCTGGCTAGCGGGGGAAGATACGCAGTATTTT,CSASWLAGEDTQYF
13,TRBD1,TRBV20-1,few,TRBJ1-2,TGCAGTGCTGGGGGACAGGGGCGTTATGGCTACACCTTC,CSAGGQGRYGYTF
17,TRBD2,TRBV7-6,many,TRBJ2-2,TGTGCCAGCAGCTTATTTAGCGGGGGACGGAACACCGGGGAGCTGTTTTTT,CASSLFSGGRNTGELFF
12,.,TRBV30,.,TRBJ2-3,TGTGCCTGGAGAAAATCCACAGATACGCAGTATTTT,CAWRKSTDTQYF
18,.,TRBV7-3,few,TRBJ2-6,TGTGCCAGCAGCACACTGGGACGTGAAAGCTCTGGGGCCAACGTCCTGATTTTC,CASSTLGRESSGANVLIF
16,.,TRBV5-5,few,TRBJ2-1,TGTGCCAGCAGGCCCCACCAGGGGCCATCCTACAATGAGCAGTTCTTC,CASRPHQGPSYNEQFF
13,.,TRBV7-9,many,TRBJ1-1,TGTGCCAGCAGCTTCGATCGGGGCACTGAAGCTTTCTTT,CASSFDRGTEAFF
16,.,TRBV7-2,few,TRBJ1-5,TGTGCCAGCAGCTTAGTGAGCAGGGGCGTAGATCAGCCCCAGCATTTT,CASSLVSRGVDQPQHF
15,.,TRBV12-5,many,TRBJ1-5,TGTGCTAGTGGTTTGGGAGGGGTAGGCAATCAGCCCCAGCATTTT,CASGLGGVGNQPQHF
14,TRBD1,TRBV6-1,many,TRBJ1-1,TGTGCCAGCAGTGAAGTGGGACAGGGGGTTGAAGCTTTCTTT,CASSEVGQGVEAFF
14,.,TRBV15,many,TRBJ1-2,TGTGCCACCAGCAGGGACAGAAACTTATATGGCTACACCTTC,CATSRDRNLYGYTF
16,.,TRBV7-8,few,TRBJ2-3,TGTGCCAGCAGCATTCGCCTCTGGCAGGTTACAGATACGCAGTATTTT,CASSIRLWQVTDTQYF
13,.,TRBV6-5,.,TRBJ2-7,TGTGCCACCAAGAGGGCATCTTTAGCGCAGCAGTACTTC,CATKRASLAQQYF
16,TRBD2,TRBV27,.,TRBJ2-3,TGTGCCAGCTCGCGGGGGGGCCGGGGAAGGACAGATACGCAGTATTTT,CASSRGGRGRTDTQYF
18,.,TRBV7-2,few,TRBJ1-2,TGTGCCAGCAGCCCGGGACCTTTAGGACAGCTAGCTAACTATGGCTACACCTTC,CASSPGPLGQLANYGYTF
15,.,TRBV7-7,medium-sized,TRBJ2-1,TGTGCTAGCAGCTTAGGTCTGGACAGCTACAATGAGCAGTTCTTC,CASSLGLDSYNEQFF
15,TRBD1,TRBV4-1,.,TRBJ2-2,TGCGCCAGCAGCCAGGGGACAGGCTACACCGGGGAGCTGTTTTTT,CASSQGTGYTGELFF
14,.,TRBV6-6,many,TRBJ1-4,TGTGCCAGCAGCCCTACTCGACAGCTTGAAAAACTGTTTTTT,CASSPTRQLEKLFF
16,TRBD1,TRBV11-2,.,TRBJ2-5,TGTGCCAGCAGCATCTCCGGGACAGGGGTCCAAGAGACCCAGTACTTC,CASSISGTGVQETQYF
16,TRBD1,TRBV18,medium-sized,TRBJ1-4,TGTGCCAGCTCACCATCTGCCGGGACAGGGAATGAAAAACTGTTTTTT,CASSPSAGTGNEKLFF
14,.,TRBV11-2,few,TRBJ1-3,TGTGCCAGCAGCTTGCCCGGCTCTGGAAACACCATATATTTT,CASSLPGSGNTIYF